This is a list of T cell receptor beta chains from one sample in a study of CD8 T cells in ankylosing spondylitis. TCRdb itself ran the 5' RACE reads through MiXCR, one entry per CDR3 protein. The table shows 100,000 to 150,000 distinct CDR3 sequences, with approximately 10% occurring only once. The sequenced material came from blood, either unsorted or a sorted T cell fraction (not recorded which). The receptors originated from a male donor with ankylosing spondylitis or in good health (not recorded which). Each CDR3 is given with its conserved first and last residue.

>TRBV20-1|TRBJ2-1
CSATRNEQFF
>TRBV9|TRBJ2-3
CASSVDPGKVDTQYF
>TRBV20-1|TRBJ2-5
CSARVAQETQYF
>TRBV7-2|TRBJ2-5
CANKREGLETQYF
>TRBV7-2|TRBJ2-3
CASSPSTNYQYTQYF
>TRBV19|TRBJ2-3
CASAGTAKRTDTQYF
>TRBV7-9|TRBJ2-6
CASSSLAGVSGANVLTF
>TRBV6-5|TRBJ2-1
CASSSLAGVSYNEQFF
>TRBV3-1|TRBJ1-1
CASCQGTGRATEAFF
>TRBV20-1|TRBJ1-1
CSAVSDTEAFF
>TRBV20-1|TRBJ2-1
CSARGVYNEQFF
>TRBV12-3/TRBV12-4|TRBJ2-4
CASSLESQVAKNIQYF
>TRBV7-2|TRBJ2-6
CASSLVGGSGANVLTF
>TRBV7-2|TRBJ2-7
CASSAHGPGTLVGQYF
>TRBV6-5|TRBJ2-6
CASSYSSGTHSGANVLTF
>TRBV7-2|TRBJ2-3
CASSLAYPGRARTQYF
>TRBV7-2|TRBJ2-3
CASSLGPHLATQYF
>TRBV5-5|TRBJ2-3
CASSLWDTSTDTQYF
>TRBV7-2|TRBJ2-1
CASSYTRVSPYNEQFF
>TRBV5-6|TRBJ2-1
CASKWGGEQFF
>TRBV5-1|TRBJ2-5
CASSLGLGQPQETQYF
>TRBV20-1|TRBJ2-3
CSARSRLVDTQYF
>TRBV2|TRBJ2-6
CTSCLRSTLSSGANVLTF